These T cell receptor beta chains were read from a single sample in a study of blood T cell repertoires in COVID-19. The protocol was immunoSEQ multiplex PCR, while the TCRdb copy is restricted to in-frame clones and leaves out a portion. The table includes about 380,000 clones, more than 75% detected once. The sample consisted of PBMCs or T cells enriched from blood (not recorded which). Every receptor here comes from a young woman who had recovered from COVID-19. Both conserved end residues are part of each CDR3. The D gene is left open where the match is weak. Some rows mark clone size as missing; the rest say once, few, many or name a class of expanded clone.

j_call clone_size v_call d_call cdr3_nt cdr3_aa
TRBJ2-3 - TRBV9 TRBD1 TGTGCCAGCAGCCAGGGACAGATGAACACAGATACGCAGTATTTT CASSQGQMNTDTQYF
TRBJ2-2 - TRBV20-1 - TGCAGTGCTAGTCGTAACACCGGGGAGCTGTTTTTT CSASRNTGELFF
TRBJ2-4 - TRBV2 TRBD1 TGTGCCAGCAAGTATCAGGGGACAGGGTTATCCTTC CASKYQGTGLSF
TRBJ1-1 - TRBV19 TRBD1 TGTGCCAGTAGTATACGGGGGACAGGGGTGAACACTGAAGCTTTCTTT CASSIRGTGVNTEAFF
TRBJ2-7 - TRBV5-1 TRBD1 TGCGCCAGCAGCGACAGGGACGGTTCGGGATCCTACGAGCAGTACTTC CASSDRDGSGSYEQYF
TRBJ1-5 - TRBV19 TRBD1 TGTGCCAGTAGCCCAGGGACAGGGATTAATCAGCCCCAGCATTTT CASSPGTGINQPQHF
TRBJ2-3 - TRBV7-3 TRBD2 TGTGCCAGCAGCTTAGCCGGGGGGGCCGAGGCAGATACGCAGTATTTT CASSLAGGAEADTQYF
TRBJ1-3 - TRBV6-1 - TGTGCCAGCAGTGTCTACAGGGTCGTTGGGGGAAACACCATATATTTT CASSVYRVVGGNTIYF
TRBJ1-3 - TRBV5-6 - TGTGCCAGCAGCCATCGGATCGGGGAAATTTATGGAAACACCATATATTTT CASSHRIGEIYGNTIYF
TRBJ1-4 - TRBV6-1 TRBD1 TGTGCCAGCAGTGAATTCTATGCAGGGGGCGTATATGAAAAACTGTTTTTT CASSEFYAGGVYEKLFF
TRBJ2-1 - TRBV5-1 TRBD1 TGCGCCAGCAGCTCCCTAATACAGGGGCCTGAGCAGTTCTTC CASSSLIQGPEQFF
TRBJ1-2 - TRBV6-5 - TGTGCCAGCAGCCCAGGAGGGGACGGCTACACCTTC CASSPGGDGYTF
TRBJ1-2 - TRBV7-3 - TGTGCCAGCAGCTTAACGCCAGGGTCTGGGGGCTACACCTTC CASSLTPGSGGYTF
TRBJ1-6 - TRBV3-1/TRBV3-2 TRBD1 TGTGCCAGCAGCGCCCGACAGGGAAATTCACCCCTCCACTTT CASSARQGNSPLHF
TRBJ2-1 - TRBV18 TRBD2 TGTGCCAGCTCACCGAACCTAGCGGGGGCCTACAATGAGCAGTTCTTC CASSPNLAGAYNEQFF
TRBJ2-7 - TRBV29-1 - TGCAGCGTCAGGCAGGCGAGAAGCTACGAGCAGTACTTC CSVRQARSYEQYF
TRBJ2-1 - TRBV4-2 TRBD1 TGTGCCAGCACCGCCAAGAAGTCGACAGGGCGGCATGAGCAGTTCTTC CASTAKKSTGRHEQFF
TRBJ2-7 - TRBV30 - TGTGCCTGGAAGGCAGCGATCACCTACGAGCAGTACTTC CAWKAAITYEQYF
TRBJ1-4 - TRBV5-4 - TGTGCCAGCAGGAGCGGGGGGAGCACTAATGAAAAACTGTTTTTT CASRSGGSTNEKLFF
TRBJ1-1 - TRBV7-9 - TGTGCCAGCAGCTTAGACAGCATGAACACTGAAGCTTTCTTT CASSLDSMNTEAFF
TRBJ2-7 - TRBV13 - TGTGCCAGCAGCCCTGCCGTAGGGGCCTCCGAGCAGTACTTC CASSPAVGASEQYF
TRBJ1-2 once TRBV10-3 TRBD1 TGTGCCGCTGGGACAGAAACTAACTATGGCTACACCTTC CAAGTETNYGYTF
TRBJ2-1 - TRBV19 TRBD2 TGTGCCAGTAGTGGGACTAGCTACAATGAGCAGTTCTTC CASSGTSYNEQFF
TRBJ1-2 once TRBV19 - TGTGCCAGTAGTTCCCGCCGGGACAAAAAATTGCATGGCTACACCTTC CASSSRRDKKLHGYTF
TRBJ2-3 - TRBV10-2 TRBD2 TGCGCCACCGATCCGACTAGCGGGGACACAGATACGCAGTATTTT CATDPTSGDTDTQYF
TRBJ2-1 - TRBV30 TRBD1 TGTGCCTGGAGTGTAAGGGCCGGGACAGCCTACAATGAGCAGTTCTTC CAWSVRAGTAYNEQFF
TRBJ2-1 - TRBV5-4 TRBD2 TGTGCCAGCAGCCCCCCCGGGACTAGCGGGGCAAGTGCTGAGCAGTTCTTC CASSPPGTSGASAEQFF
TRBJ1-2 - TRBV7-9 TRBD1 TGTGCCAGCAGCCGGACAGGGGAGGCCTATGGCTACACCTTC CASSRTGEAYGYTF
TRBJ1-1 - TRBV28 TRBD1 TGTGCCAGCAGGGGACAGGGAGGAGCTTTCTTT CASRGQGGAFF
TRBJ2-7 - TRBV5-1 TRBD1 TGCGCCAGCAGCTGGCCTACCGGGACAGAAAACGAGCAGTACTTC CASSWPTGTENEQYF
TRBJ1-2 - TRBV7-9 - TGTGCCAGCAGCTCTGACTACTATGGCTACACCTTC CASSSDYYGYTF
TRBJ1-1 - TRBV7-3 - TGTGCCAGCAGCTTACAGGAGGCCTCGAATGAAGCTTTCTTT CASSLQEASNEAFF
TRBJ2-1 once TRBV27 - TGTGCCAGCAGTTCCCCCCTCAGCGGTAGAGACAATGAGCAGTTCTTC CASSSPLSGRDNEQFF
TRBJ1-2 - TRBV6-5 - TGTGCCAGCAGTACGGGTTATGGCTACACCTTC CASSTGYGYTF
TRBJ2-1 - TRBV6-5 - TGTGCCAGCAGTTACTCGGCGGGGCCCTACAATGAGCAGTTCTTC CASSYSAGPYNEQFF
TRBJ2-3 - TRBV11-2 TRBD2 TGTGCCAGCAGCTCTACTAGCGGGGGGGCCGGAGATACGCAGTATTTT CASSSTSGGAGDTQYF
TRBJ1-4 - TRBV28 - TGTGCCAGCAGCTTGAGACAGTTGAATGAAAAACTGTTTTTT CASSLRQLNEKLFF
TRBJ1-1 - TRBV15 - TGTGCCACCAGTCCCCCTGGCCCCAACGGGGCTGAAGCTTTCTTT CATSPPGPNGAEAFF
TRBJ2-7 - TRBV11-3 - TGTGCCAGCAGCCTAGACAACTACGAGCAGTACTTC CASSLDNYEQYF
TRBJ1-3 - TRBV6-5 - TGTGCCAGCAGCAGGCAAAGCTCTGGAAACACCATATATTTT CASSRQSSGNTIYF
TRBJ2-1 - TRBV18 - TGTGCCAGCTCGCCGACGCCGAGGGAGCAGTTCTTC CASSPTPREQFF
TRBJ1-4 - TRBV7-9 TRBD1 TGTGCCAGCAGCGTCCCGGGACAGGGAACTGAAAAACTGTTTTTT CASSVPGQGTEKLFF
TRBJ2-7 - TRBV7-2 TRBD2 TGTGCCAGCAGCTTAGTCGGGGGGGGTTCCCACGAGCAGTACTTC CASSLVGGGSHEQYF
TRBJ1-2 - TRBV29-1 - TGCAGCGTTGCGGGGGTGAATGGCTACACCTTC CSVAGVNGYTF
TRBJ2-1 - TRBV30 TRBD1 TGTGCCTGGAGTGTAGGACAGGGAGTAAATGAGCAGTTCTTC CAWSVGQGVNEQFF
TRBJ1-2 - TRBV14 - TGTGCCAGCAGCCAACAAGGGGATTTCAGCTATGGCTACACCTTC CASSQQGDFSYGYTF
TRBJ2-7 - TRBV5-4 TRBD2 TGTGCCAGCAGCTTGTCTGGCGGGGGGGCCTCCGAGCAGTACTTC CASSLSGGGASEQYF
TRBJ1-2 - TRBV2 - TGTGCCAAACGGGGTGCAGGTGACGGCTACACCTTC CAKRGAGDGYTF
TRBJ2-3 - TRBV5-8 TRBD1 TGTGCCAGCAGCTCCGGACAGGGAAGCACAGATACGCAGTATTTT CASSSGQGSTDTQYF
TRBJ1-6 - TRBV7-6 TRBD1 TGTGCCAGCAGCTTAGTCCCGACAGGGGGTCCCTCGAGACACAGTTCACCCCTCCACTTT CASSLVPTGGPSRHSSPLHF
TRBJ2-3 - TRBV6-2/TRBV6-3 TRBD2 TGTGCCAGCAGTCCCATAGCGGGGGGGGTCACAGATACGCAGTATTTT CASSPIAGGVTDTQYF
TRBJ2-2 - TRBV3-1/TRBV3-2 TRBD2 TGTGCCAGCAGCAAGGGACTAGCGGGGGATTTCGGGGAGCTGTTTTTT CASSKGLAGDFGELFF
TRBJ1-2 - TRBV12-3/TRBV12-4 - TGTGCCAGCAGTTTTGCAGGGGTCTATGGCTACACCTTC CASSFAGVYGYTF